The 20 T cell receptor beta chains in this list originate from one sample, sequenced in a study of blood T cells in healthy people across ages. A J-beta primer mix and a sample-barcoded 5' primer were used in a second PCR of about 6 to 12 cycles. Using its own MiXCR run on the 5' RACE reads, TCRdb lists one record per CDR3 protein. Found here are fewer than 1,200,000 distinct CDR3 sequences, 20% to 25% of them singletons; the top ten hold approximately 0.79%. These data are also associated with another study on T cells of mothers and their children.

Sequencing used blood. The receptors here all came from a girl aged 2-10 years in good health.

This clonotype has a single count. The rearrangement uses TRBV15 and TRBJ1-2, with no clear D. The CDR3 covers 14 residues. Germline CDR1 is LNHNV and CDR2 is YYDKDF (reference sequence). Trimming pared 1 base from V and 3 bases from J, leaving 9 bases between. This chain's CDR3 is CATSRGPGYYGYTF. CDR3 nucleotides: TGTGCCACCAGCAGAGGTCCGGGGTACTATGGCTACACCTTC.

In its sample, this clonotype was seen a few times. CDR3 sequence: CASSLPSRLAGVEQFF. Here the CDR3 DNA reads TGTGCCAGCAGCCTACCGAGCAGACTAGCGGGAGTTGAGCAGTTCTTC. This sequence joins TRBV2 and TRBJ2-5, with 12 bases fitting TRBD2. The J call may be faulty, since TRBJ2-1 better matches the DNA end. CDR1 is SNHLY, CDR2 FYNNEI, per germline. CDR3 length equals 16 residues.

This chain links TRBV7-2 with TRBJ1-4; D gene unclear. The CDR3 is 15 amino acids. Germline V gene lookup returns CDR1 SGHTA and CDR2 FQGNSA. V lost 3 bases and J lost 0, with 8 bases in between. The CDR3 DNA reads TGTGCCAGCAGCTTCGGCCTCACAACTAATGAAAAACTGTTTTTT. Translated, it gives CASSFGLTTNEKLFF.

This sequence joins TRBV9 and TRBJ2-1, with D unresolved. The germline V gene encodes CDR1 SGDLS and CDR2 YYNGEE. CDR3 length: 13 amino acids. Trimming shortened V by 1 base and J by 7 bases, and 9 bases separated the two germline ends. CDR3 DNA: TGTGCCAGCAGCGTAAGAGATAGAAATGAGCAGTTCTTC. Its translation: CASSVRDRNEQFF.

J is TRBJ2-1 and V is TRBV7-3; 11 positions match TRBD2. The CDR3 consists of 17 residues. After removal of 4 bases from V and 6 bases from J, the junction contained 11 bases not matched to a gene. In germline, CDR1 is SGHTA, CDR2 FQGTGA. In DNA, the CDR3 is TGTGCCAGCAGCTCTAGGTTAGCGGGAGGGCCTAGCAATGAGCAGTTCTTC. It codes for CASSSRLAGGPSNEQFF.

This clonotype was counted a few times. The chain employs TRBV7-3 and TRBJ2-1; possible D gene TRBD2, 7 bases. The J call is in doubt because the DNA end fits TRBJ2-5 better. Germline lookup yields CDR1 SGHTA and CDR2 FQGTGA. The CDR3 runs 14 residues. CDR3 nucleotides: TGTGCCAGCAGCTTAGGGGGGGGCGGAGGGACCCAGTACTTC. Amino acid sequence: CASSLGGGGGTQYF.

There are a few counts of this clonotype. The V call is TRBV19, the J call TRBJ1-2; 7 bases agree with TRBD1. Germline trimming cut 3 bases from V and 3 bases from J; bases unmatched to any gene: 7. Germline loops: CDR1 LNHDA, CDR2 SQIVND (reference sequence). The CDR3 extends over 15 amino acids. The CDR3 nucleotides read TGTGCCAGTAGTATTTCCAGGGGGTGGGACTATGGCTACACCTTC. Encoded protein: CASSISRGWDYGYTF.

This clonotype was seen only a few times. The V call is TRBV27, the J call TRBJ2-4; D possibly matches TRBD1 or TRBD2 (5 bases each). Trimming removed 5 bases from V and 15 bases from J, with 17 bases in between. The V gene's germline CDR1 is MNHEY and CDR2 SMNVEV (reference sequence). The length of the CDR3 is 12 residues. CDR3 region: CASSPQVGVLYF. The CDR3 nucleotides read TGTGCCAGCAGTCCCCAGGTGGGGGTTCTGTACTTC.

J is TRBJ2-1 and V is TRBV12-3 or TRBV12-4; 13 positions agree with TRBD2. The J segment lost 5 bases and the V segment lost 6 bases, leaving 4 bases of the junction unmatched. The CDR3 runs 15 residues. CDR3 sequence reads: CASRPGLAGNNEQFF. The CDR3 DNA sequence: TGTGCCAGCAGGCCGGGACTAGCGGGGAACAATGAGCAGTTCTTC.

The sample holds a few counts of this clonotype. The V and J genes are TRBV5-1 and TRBJ1-3; D gene ambiguous. The V gene lost 0 bases and the J gene lost 4 bases, with 11 bases spanning the gap. The CDR3 runs 15 residues. The germline gives CDR1 SGHRS, CDR2 YFSETQ. This CDR3 reads CASSLDGALGNTIYF. CDR3 nucleotides: TGCGCCAGCAGCTTGGACGGAGCGTTGGGAAACACCATATATTTT.

V usage is TRBV10-3 and J usage is TRBJ1-1, with a possible D match to TRBD1 (6 bases). V lost 6 bases to trimming and J lost 1 base, with 9 bases between them. This CDR3 has 13 amino acids. Looked up from germline, CDR1 is ENHRY and CDR2 is SYGVKD. CDR3 in DNA: TGTGCCATCAGGGACAGCCAGAACACTGAAGCTTTCTTT. Translated, it gives CAIRDSQNTEAFF.

A few counts support this clonotype. The rearrangement joins TRBV15 to TRBJ1-1; no clear D gene. CDR1 and CDR2 from the germline V gene are LNHNV and YYDKDF (reference sequence). The CDR3 loop spans 14 amino acids. Trimming took off 0 bases at V and 11 bases at J, with 16 bases between the two ends. The CDR3 loop reads CATSRDKAPGMAFF. The CDR3 DNA follows: TGTGCCACCAGCAGAGATAAAGCCCCTGGAATGGCTTTCTTT. The whole variable domain, filled in from reference TRBV15 and TRBJ1-1, reads DAMVIQNPRYQVTQFGKPVTLSCSQTLNHNVMYWYQQKSSQAPKLLFHYYDKDFNNEADTPDNFQSRRPNTSFCFLDIRSPGLGDTAMYLCATSRDKAPGMAFFGQGTRLTVV.

The chain has TRBV28 and TRBJ2-5; D is unclear. The CDR3 has 17 residues. The germline CDR1 and CDR2 sequences are MDHEN and SYDVKM. V lost 3 bases to trimming and J lost 0 bases, with 17 bases between them. The CDR3 region is CASSLLTRTDYQETQYF. The DNA for the CDR3 is TGTGCCAGCAGTTTGTTGACCAGGACCGATTACCAAGAGACCCAGTACTTC.

The chain couples TRBV10-3 to TRBJ2-1; 15 nucleotides match TRBD2. The DNA matches TRBJ2-7 better at its end, which makes the J call doubtful. This CDR3 comprises 15 residues. Germline V CDR1 and CDR2: ENHRY, SYGVKD. The CDR3 loop reads CAINRGTSGGYEQYF. The CDR3 bases are TGTGCCATCAATCGCGGGACTAGCGGGGGGTACGAGCAGTACTTC.

This CDR3 is CASSHPGGTYNEQFF. The CDR3 bases are TGTGCCAGCAGTCACCCCGGAGGGACCTACAATGAGCAGTTCTTC. The chain carries TRBV13 and TRBJ2-1; a possible D gene is TRBD2 (6 bases). The CDR3 consists of 15 residues. Germline V gives CDR1 PRHDT, CDR2 FYEKMQ (reference sequence). V lost 6 bases and J 2 bases, leaving 14 bases between the germline ends.

This clonotype came up a few times. The chain is built from TRBV12-3 or TRBV12-4 and TRBJ2-5; 8 bases agree with TRBD2. The CDR3 runs to 14 residues. V lost 5 bases to trimming and J lost 5 bases; unmatched junction nucleotides: 7. The CDR3: CASSNSGAGETQYF. As DNA, the CDR3 is TGTGCCAGCAGTAATAGCGGGGCGGGCGAGACCCAGTACTTC.

This clonotype was seen only a few times. The V gene is TRBV9, the J gene TRBJ2-5, with D perhaps given as TRBD1 or TRBD2 (5 bases each). TRBJ2-7 matches the DNA end more closely, so the J call is doubtful. The germline gives CDR1 SGDLS, CDR2 YYNGEE. The CDR3 runs 14 residues. This CDR3 reads CASSRDPVGYEQYF. The CDR3 DNA sequence: TGTGCCAGCAGCCGGGACCCAGTGGGCTACGAGCAGTACTTC.

V is TRBV4-1 and J is TRBJ2-1; D is unresolved. The J call is in doubt because the DNA end fits TRBJ2-5 better. Germline V gives CDR1 MGHRA, CDR2 YSYEKL. The CDR3 spans 14 residues. CDR3 residues: CASSQDPSLETQYF. The CDR3, as DNA: TGCGCCAGCAGCCAAGATCCCAGCCTGGAGACCCAGTACTTC.

This chain connects TRBV20-1 to TRBJ2-5; 13 bases are a match to TRBD2. This CDR3 is built from 17 residues. From germline, CDR1 is DFQATT and CDR2 SNEGSKA (reference sequence). V shed 6 bases, J shed 4 bases, and the junction held 14 bases outside the gene matches. Here the CDR3 DNA reads TGCAGTGCCCTCCCGGGACTAGCGGGACGGTTGGCAGAGACCCAGTACTTC. This translates into CSALPGLAGRLAETQYF.

CDR3: CASSLTTAYQETQYF. The CDR3 region has the DNA TGTGCCAGCAGCCTCACGACAGCTTACCAAGAGACCCAGTACTTC. The chain couples TRBV7-9 to TRBJ2-5; D perhaps matches TRBD1 (5 bases). The germline V gene encodes CDR1 SEHNR and CDR2 FQNEAQ (reference sequence). The CDR3 consists of 15 residues. The V and J ends lost 5 bases and 0 bases respectively, with 13 bases between them.